Listed below are T cell receptor beta chains from one sample, sequenced in a study of beta chain features in type 1 diabetes. The method was immunoSEQ multiplex PCR; TCRdb's version includes in-frame clones alone and lacks a portion of them. The table has approximately 140,000 clones, 40% to 60% seen once. The sample taken for sequencing was Tregs from blood. The receptor set was obtained from a man aged 18 to 29 in good health. Both conserved end residues are part of each CDR3. D genes are given only for firm matches. The size of a clone is reported for some rows only, either as once, few or many, or as a class for expanded clones.

D gene	clone size	V gene	J gene	CDR3 protein	CDR3 DNA
-	few	TRBV30	TRBJ2-3	CAWSVRDTQYF	TGTGCCTGGAGTGTACGGGATACGCAGTATTTT
-	-	TRBV5-4	TRBJ2-1	CASSGRGAFGSYNEQFF	TGTGCCAGCAGCGGCCGTGGGGCATTCGGGTCCTACAATGAGCAGTTCTTC
TRBD2	few	TRBV7-2	TRBJ2-1	CASSFASGSSYNEQFF	TGTGCCAGCAGCTTTGCTAGCGGGAGCTCCTACAATGAGCAGTTCTTC
TRBD2	-	TRBV2	TRBJ2-7	CASRRLAGSDEQYF	TGTGCCAGCAGAAGACTAGCGGGAAGCGACGAGCAGTACTTC
TRBD1	few	TRBV14	TRBJ1-1	CASSQGGTGMNTEAFF	TGTGCCAGCAGCCAAGGGGGGACAGGGATGAACACTGAAGCTTTCTTT
-	-	TRBV7-3	TRBJ2-1	CASSLQRELWGEQFF	TGTGCCAGCAGCTTACAACGGGAGCTCTGGGGTGAGCAGTTCTTC
TRBD1	-	TRBV28	TRBJ1-5	CASSELRGLNQPQHF	TGTGCCAGCAGTGAGCTCAGGGGGCTCAATCAGCCCCAGCATTTT
-	few	TRBV7-9	TRBJ1-6	CASSLRVGGSYNSPLHF	TGTGCCAGCAGCTTACGCGTAGGGGGCTCCTATAATTCACCCCTCCACTTT
TRBD2	once	TRBV14	TRBJ2-1	CASSQQLAGGLRSYNEQFF	TGTGCCAGCAGCCAGCAACTAGCGGGGGGGCTTCGCTCCTACAATGAGCAGTTCTTC
-	few	TRBV9	TRBJ2-1	CASSPMLSGTNEQFF	TGTGCCAGCAGCCCTATGCTGTCGGGTACCAATGAGCAGTTCTTC
TRBD1	-	TRBV7-8	TRBJ1-2	CASSLATGQANYGYTF	TGTGCCAGCAGCTTAGCGACAGGGCAAGCTAACTATGGCTACACCTTC
TRBD2	-	TRBV5-4	TRBJ2-5	CASSLLAGETQYF	TGTGCCAGCAGCTTACTAGCGGGAGAGACCCAGTACTTC
-	-	TRBV6-5	TRBJ1-2	CASSYDRNYGYTF	TGTGCCAGCAGTTACGACAGGAACTATGGCTACACCTTC
-	few	TRBV7-3	TRBJ2-5	CASSSTNGETQYF	TGTGCCAGCAGCTCAACCAACGGGGAGACCCAGTACTTC
-	few	TRBV2	TRBJ1-1	CASSEAVSSRAFF	TGTGCCAGCAGTGAAGCAGTATCCTCACGGGCTTTCTTT
-	-	TRBV6-1	TRBJ1-2	CASSERLDLGYTF	TGTGCCAGCAGTGAAAGACTCGACCTTGGCTACACCTTC
TRBD1	-	TRBV7-9	TRBJ2-2	CASSFGTGKGRPGELFF	TGTGCCAGCAGCTTTGGGACAGGGAAAGGTCGCCCCGGGGAGCTGTTTTTT
TRBD1	-	TRBV7-2	TRBJ1-2	CASSFRRDRVGRGLNGYTF	TGTGCCAGCAGCTTCCGCCGGGACAGGGTGGGCCGAGGCCTCAATGGCTACACCTTC
-	-	TRBV30	TRBJ2-3	CAWSRLPDTQYF	TGTGCCTGGAGCCGACTTCCAGATACGCAGTATTTT
-	-	TRBV7-2	TRBJ2-1	CASSPVYNEQFF	TGTGCCAGCAGCCCGGTCTACAATGAGCAGTTCTTC
-	-	TRBV4-3	TRBJ2-5	CASSQGLRQGGTQYF	TGCGCCAGCAGCCAAGGTCTGAGGCAGGGTGGGACCCAGTACTTC
TRBD2	few	TRBV29-1	TRBJ2-1	CSASRSGDYNEQFF	TGCAGCGCTAGTCGTAGCGGGGACTACAATGAGCAGTTCTTC